The 12 T cell receptor beta chains given below trace back to one sample, sequenced in a study of radiation and T cells in renal cell carcinoma. Some clones are missing from TCRdb's copy, which holds only in-frame ones; the method was immunoSEQ multiplex PCR. This table has just under 80,000 clones, 80% to 90% appearing once. As for time point: blood 2 weeks post-SBRT. Treatment: 15 Gy SBRT to primary tumor, nephrectomy 4 weeks later. Here the sequenced sample was blood, taken from a patient whose treatment included radiotherapy and nephrectomy. The receptors come from a woman aged 45-65 years with renal cell carcinoma.

This clone appeared many times. The chain combines TRBV14 with TRBJ1-2; 7 bases are a match to TRBD1. Germline CDR1 and CDR2: SGHDN and FVKESK. The J segment lost 4 bases and the V segment lost 4 bases, leaving 9 bases of the junction unmatched. The CDR3 has 15 amino acids. The CDR3 protein is CASSPLTGLGYGYTF. In DNA form, the CDR3 reads TGTGCCAGCAGCCCGCTGACAGGGCTCGGCTATGGCTACACCTTC.

The J gene is TRBJ2-5, the V gene TRBV7-2; 7 bases fit TRBD2. The CDR3 contains 15 residues. Germline loops: CDR1 SGHTA, CDR2 FQGNSA. Unmatched junction bases numbered 16, after V lost 11 bases and J lost 4 bases. The CDR3, as DNA: TGTGCCGGCAACCGACCTGGACTAGAGCTAGAGACCCAGTACTTC. Translated, it gives CAGNRPGLELETQYF.

The chain is built from TRBV6-6 and TRBJ1-3, with 8 bases matching TRBD1. The CDR3 loop spans 14 amino acids. Germline CDR1 is MNHNY and CDR2 is SVGAGI (reference sequence). V shed 6 bases, J shed 4 bases, and the junction held 5 bases outside the gene matches. CDR3 residues: CASRAGGAGNTIYF. The CDR3 nucleotides are TGTGCCAGCAGAGCAGGGGGCGCGGGAAACACCATATATTTT.

This chain joins TRBV5-8 and TRBJ2-5; TRBD1 matches 8 bases. CDR1 SGHTS and CDR2 YDEGEE come from the germline V gene. V lost 1 base, J lost 2 bases, and 10 bases stayed unmatched. This CDR3 comprises 17 residues. The CDR3 spells CASSLYSGQDRQETQYF. CDR3 bases: TGTGCCAGCAGCTTGTATTCGGGACAGGACCGTCAAGAGACCCAGTACTTC.

The rearrangement joins TRBV19 to TRBJ1-5; 7 bases are a match to TRBD1. J was trimmed by 2 bases and V by 2 bases; bases with no gene match: 6. Germline assignment: CDR1 LNHDA and CDR2 SQIVND (reference sequence). The CDR3 totals 16 residues. CDR3 protein: CASSILGTVGNQPQHF. The CDR3 DNA sequence: TGTGCCAGTAGTATACTTGGGACAGTCGGCAATCAGCCCCAGCATTTT.

The rearrangement uses TRBV10-3 and TRBJ2-7; 8 bases fit TRBD1. Per the germline V gene, CDR1 is ENHRY and CDR2 is SYGVKD. CDR3 length equals 15 residues. The trim removed 4 bases at V and 1 base at J, leaving 6 bases unmatched. CDR3 in DNA: TGTGCCATCAGTGGCCTACAGGGGGTTTCCTACGAGCAGTACTTC. Protein sequence: CAISGLQGVSYEQYF.

This clone was seen a single time. The V gene is TRBV5-6, the J gene TRBJ1-2; D not certain. The germline V gene has CDR1 SGHDT and CDR2 YYEEEE. This CDR3 contains 14 residues. The V end was cut by 1 base, the J end by 8 bases, with 15 bases between. The CDR3 sequence: CASSLTEPLGGYTF. The CDR3 DNA follows: TGTGCCAGCAGCTTGACAGAACCGCTGGGGGGCTACACCTTC.

The chain links TRBV6-1 to TRBJ1-2; 7 nucleotides align to TRBD1. CDR3 size: 14 residues. V trimming: 3 bases; J trimming: 4 bases; junction bases outside the gene matches: 5. Per germline, CDR1 MNHNS and CDR2 SASEGT. For the CDR3, the DNA is TGTGCCAGCAGTGACACGACAGGGTTCTATGGCTACACCTTC. Residues: CASSDTTGFYGYTF.

This clone was seen once. The J gene is TRBJ2-2, the V gene TRBV7-2; D call uncertain. Trimming shortened V by 11 bases and J by 2 bases, and 12 bases separated the two germline ends. The germline V gene encodes CDR1 SGHTA and CDR2 FQGNSA. The CDR3 totals 13 residues. The CDR3 DNA reads as TGTGCCTCATCTAGGATAAACACCGGGGAGCTGTTTTTT. This sequence encodes CASSRINTGELFF. Together with reference TRBV7-2 and TRBJ2-2, the CDR3 gives the full variable domain: GAGVSQSPSNKVTEKGKDVELRCDPISGHTALYWYRQSLGQGLEFLIYFQGNSAPDKSGLPSDRFSAERTGGSVSTLTIQRTQQEDSAVYLCASSRINTGELFFGEGSRLTVL.

This clone was seen once. CDR3: CASSQGLAGDEQFF. The CDR3 coding sequence is TGTGCCAGCAGTCAAGGACTAGCGGGAGATGAGCAGTTCTTC. The V call is TRBV6-5, the J call TRBJ2-1, with TRBD2 identical over 13 bases. CDR3 length equals 14 residues. Germline V gene lookup returns CDR1 MNHEY and CDR2 SVGAGI. After removal of 5 bases from V and 8 bases from J, the junction contained 3 bases not matched to a gene.

The gene calls are TRBV5-1 and TRBJ2-5; 11 positions match TRBD2. Trimming at V came to 2 bases and at J to 8 bases, leaving 11 bases not matched to a gene. Per the germline V gene, CDR1 is SGHRS and CDR2 is YFSETQ. The CDR3 sequence is 16 residues long. The CDR3 DNA reads TGCGCCAGCAGCTTAAAACTAGCGGGAGAGGGGCTAACCCAGTACTTC. Protein product: CASSLKLAGEGLTQYF.

This clone appeared a few times. CDR3 amino acids: CASSPTGTMTYEQYF. Here the CDR3 DNA reads TGTGCCAGCAGCCCCACCGGGACTATGACCTACGAGCAGTACTTC. This chain links TRBV7-2 with TRBJ2-7, with 7 positions matching TRBD2. With V trimmed by 5 bases and J by 2 bases, 9 bases remained unmatched. CDR1 SGHTA and CDR2 FQGNSA come from the germline V gene. This CDR3 region has 15 residues.